This T cell receptor beta chain emerged from a study of blood T cell repertoires in COVID-19. The wider study: Acute-phase and convalescent COVID-19 samples originated in the United States, Italy and Spain. T cells, B-cell-depleted T cells, or PBMCs supplied cDNA or gDNA.

Clones were sequenced by immunoSEQ multiplex PCR, and TCRdb holds only the in-frame ones, with some missing. The data contain tens of thousands of clones, around four fifths of them singletons. CDR3 size: 14 residues. The V gene's germline CDR1 is LNHNV and CDR2 YYDKDF (reference sequence). Germline trimming cut 5 bases from V and 5 bases from J; bases unmatched to any gene: 7. This receptor was taken from an older man with active or convalescent COVID-19. Sequenced: peripheral blood. The rearrangement joins TRBV15 to TRBJ2-7, with 9 bases identical to TRBD1. Written as DNA, the CDR3 is TGTGCCACCAGCCGACCACAGGGGGCCGACGAGCAGTACTTC. It translates to CATSRPQGADEQYF.